This is a list of T cell receptor beta chains from one sample in a study of response to subunit inactivated influenza vaccine. Using its own MiXCR run on the RT-PCR reads, TCRdb lists one record per CDR3 protein. The sample carries 650,000 to 800,000 distinct CDR3 sequences, roughly 20% recorded once. This material consisted of PBMCs from blood, taken around 5 days after vaccination. The source is a man aged 50-59 years who received an inactivated influenza vaccine. Both conserved end residues are part of each CDR3. Fields, in order: J gene, D gene, clone size, V gene, CDR3 DNA, CDR3 protein. The D gene is left open where the match is weak. Clone size is stated in some rows and not others, as once, few, many or a class when expanded.

TRBJ1-2 . . TRBV25-1 TGTGCCAGCAGTGTATTGGACGCCTCCCCGGGGGGCTACACCTTC CASSVLDASPGGYTF
TRBJ2-7 . . TRBV7-8 TGTGCCAGCAGCTGGGGCCCTTTACGGGAGCAGTACTTC CASSWGPLREQYF
TRBJ2-5 . few TRBV6-5 TGTGCCACTGGGGAGAGGGTAAAGACCCAGTACTTC CATGERVKTQYF
TRBJ1-4 . few TRBV5-1 TGCGCTAGTGGAGAGCAGGGGAGAGGTAAACTGTTTTTT CASGEQGRGKLFF
TRBJ2-6 . . TRBV18 TGTGCCAGCTCACCCCCAATGGGTAGCCCCAGCTCTGGGGCCAACGTCCTGACTTTC CASSPPMGSPSSGANVLTF
TRBJ2-5 . few TRBV29-1 TGCAGCGTTGGACGTGCGGGGGAGACCCAGTACTTC CSVGRAGETQYF
TRBJ2-1 . . TRBV4-3 TGCGCCAGCAGCCAATCGGGCGGTAACAATGAGCAGTTCTTC CASSQSGGNNEQFF
TRBJ2-5 TRBD1 . TRBV6-1 TGTGCCAGCAGGCCCCCGGGACAGGGGAAAGAGACCCAGTACTTC CASRPPGQGKETQYF
TRBJ1-5 . many TRBV20-1 TGCAGTGCCGGACAGCCCTATCAGCCCCAGCATTTT CSAGQPYQPQHF
TRBJ2-5 TRBD1 few TRBV5-6 TGTGCCAGCAGCTTGGTTGGCAGGGGGCGAGAAGAGACCCAGTACTTC CASSLVGRGREETQYF
TRBJ1-1 . . TRBV12-3/TRBV12-4 TGTGCCAGCAGGGCCAGGGAGAACACTGAAGCTTTCTTT CASRARENTEAFF
TRBJ1-1 . once TRBV9 TGTGCCAGCAGCGTTGGCCGGGGGTGGAACACTGAAGCTTTCTTT CASSVGRGWNTEAFF
TRBJ2-5 TRBD2 . TRBV20-1 TGCAGTGCTCGAAGGACTAGCGGATACCAAGAGACCCAGTACTTC CSARRTSGYQETQYF
TRBJ2-3 TRBD2 few TRBV6-2/TRBV6-3 TGTGCCAGCAGGACGGGAGGGCCCGGTACGCAGTATTTT CASRTGGPGTQYF
TRBJ2-2 . many TRBV5-1 TGCGCCAGCAGCTTGGTTCCCGGACACCTGGGAAGGACCGGGGAGCTGTTTTTT CASSLVPGHLGRTGELFF
TRBJ1-6 TRBD1 few TRBV27 TGTGCCAGCAGGCTGACAGGGGGTAATTCACCCCTCCACTTT CASRLTGGNSPLHF
TRBJ2-5 . few TRBV7-8 TGTGCCAGCAGCTCCGAGAAGGTTATGCAAGAGACCCAGTACTTC CASSSEKVMQETQYF
TRBJ2-6 . . TRBV4-3 TGCGCCAGCGGGACGGCTGCCTCTGGGGCCAACGTCCTGACTTTC CASGTAASGANVLTF
TRBJ2-7 . once TRBV28 TGTGCCAGCAGTTCCAAGCCAGGAAGCTCCTACGAGCAGTACTTC CASSSKPGSSYEQYF
TRBJ2-7 TRBD1 many TRBV7-2 TGTGCCAGCAGCTTAGTTGGGACAGACCCCTACGAGCAGTACTTC CASSLVGTDPYEQYF
TRBJ1-5 TRBD1 few TRBV12-3/TRBV12-4 TGTGCCAGCAGAACGACAGGGGGCCATCAGCCCCAGCATTTT CASRTTGGHQPQHF
TRBJ2-1 . many TRBV2 TGTGCCAGCAGTTACTCCCCGGTAGTAGGAGTCTACAATGAGCAGTTCTTC CASSYSPVVGVYNEQFF
TRBJ2-7 TRBD2 . TRBV15 TGTGCCACCAGCTTGCAGGGAGGGATAGGAGGCGAGCAGTACTTC CATSLQGGIGGEQYF
TRBJ2-4 TRBD2 . TRBV6-2/TRBV6-3 TGTGCCACCTGGACTAGCGGGGGAGCCAAAAACATTCAGTACTTC CATWTSGGAKNIQYF
TRBJ2-1 . few TRBV20-1 TGCAGTGCTAGTGGATCCGGGGTCAGTGAGCAGTTCTTC CSASGSGVSEQFF
TRBJ1-5 TRBD1 many TRBV7-2 TGTGCCAGCAGCTTTGGACAGGGAGGCAATCAGCCCCAGCATTTT CASSFGQGGNQPQHF
TRBJ2-2 . many TRBV12-3/TRBV12-4 TGTGCCAGCAGCCTGGGACCGAACACCGGGGAGCTGTTTTTT CASSLGPNTGELFF
TRBJ2-1 TRBD2 . TRBV11-2 TGTGCCAGCAGCTCCGTCTCGTGGAGCGGGGGTCTCTACAATGAGCAGTTCTTC CASSSVSWSGGLYNEQFF
TRBJ2-2 TRBD2 many TRBV5-4 TGTGCCAGCAGCTTGGCCTCGTGGGGACTAGCGGGAGTGACGAACACCGGGGAGCTGTTTTTT CASSLASWGLAGVTNTGELFF
TRBJ2-1 . many TRBV12-3/TRBV12-4 TGTGCCAGCAGTTTTACGGGCAGGGGCAATGAGCAGTTCTTC CASSFTGRGNEQFF
TRBJ2-2 TRBD2 . TRBV6-2/TRBV6-3 TGTGCCAGCAGTCTCAGCGGGGGTGTTAACACCGGGGAGCTGTTTTTT CASSLSGGVNTGELFF
TRBJ2-3 . many TRBV5-6 TGTGCCAGCAGCGGTAGCGGTAGCACAGATACGCAGTATTTT CASSGSGSTDTQYF
TRBJ1-1 . . TRBV6-1 TGTGCCAGCAGTGCTCACAGGGTCATGAACACTGAAGCTTTCTTT CASSAHRVMNTEAFF
TRBJ2-7 . many TRBV10-1 TGCGCCAGCAGTGCAGGGGATCTCTCCTACGAGCAGTACTTC CASSAGDLSYEQYF
TRBJ2-7 . . TRBV27 TGTGCCAGCAGTGCGGGACTTCCATCCAACGAGCAGTACTTC CASSAGLPSNEQYF
TRBJ2-2 TRBD1 . TRBV6-1 TGTGCCAGCAGTATCTGGGACAGGGGGACCGGGGAGCTGTTTTTT CASSIWDRGTGELFF
TRBJ2-3 . . TRBV7-2 TGTGCCAGCAGCTTAGACCCCCCGGGGGTCCGGGGGTATTTT CASSLDPPGVRGYF
TRBJ1-1 . . TRBV29-1 TGCAGCGTCTTAATGACGGCTTTGAACACTGAAGCTTTCTTT CSVLMTALNTEAFF
TRBJ2-1 TRBD1 few TRBV29-1 TGCAGCGCCCCGGGACAGGGGAACAATGAGCAGTTCTTC CSAPGQGNNEQFF
TRBJ1-1 . . TRBV12-3/TRBV12-4 TGTGCCAGCAGCCCTTTAGGGGGGCGAGAAGCTTTCTTT CASSPLGGREAFF
TRBJ2-1 TRBD2 . TRBV7-9 TGTGCCAGCAGCTCGGTAGCGGGGGGAGACAATGAGCAGTTCTTC CASSSVAGGDNEQFF
TRBJ2-5 . . TRBV5-6 TGTGCCAGTATGTCTTCCGTTGGCGAGACCCAGTACTTC CASMSSVGETQYF
TRBJ2-1 TRBD2 . TRBV9 TGTGCCAGCAGCGACTTAGCGGGAGGCCCCCGTGAGCAGTTCTTC CASSDLAGGPREQFF
TRBJ2-7 TRBD2 many TRBV27 TGTGCCAGCAGTTTATCGATAAGACTAGCGGGAGACGAGCAGTACTTC CASSLSIRLAGDEQYF
TRBJ2-3 . few TRBV10-3 TGTGCCATCAGGGCGCTTAAGGATACGCAGTATTTT CAIRALKDTQYF
TRBJ2-5 . few TRBV30 TGTGCCTGGAGCGGGGCCAGACAAGAGACCCAGTACTTC CAWSGARQETQYF
TRBJ1-5 . . TRBV7-2 TGTGCCAGCAGCTCCCAGTTCAATCAGCCCCAGCATTTT CASSSQFNQPQHF
TRBJ2-1 . few TRBV29-1 TGCAGCGTTCGGGGGATATACAATGAGCAGTTCTTC CSVRGIYNEQFF
TRBJ1-2 TRBD1 many TRBV12-3/TRBV12-4 TGTGCCAGCAGTTTAACATGGGACAGCACTAACTATGGCTACACCTTC CASSLTWDSTNYGYTF
TRBJ2-5 . few TRBV13 TGTGCCAGCAGGCGGCGGGACAATGAAGAGACCCAGTACTTC CASRRRDNEETQYF
TRBJ2-3 TRBD2 many TRBV20-1 TGCAGTGCGGACGGACTAGCGGGAGGGCCGGGGGGGACAGATACGCAGTATTTT CSADGLAGGPGGTDTQYF
TRBJ1-5 . . TRBV15 TGTGCCACCAGCAGAGATCCAGGATTCAATCAGCCCCAGCATTTT CATSRDPGFNQPQHF
TRBJ2-3 TRBD1 . TRBV29-1 TGCAGCGTGGGGACAGGGGGCTACCCCGATACGCAGTATTTT CSVGTGGYPDTQYF
TRBJ2-1 . . TRBV4-2 TGTGCCAGCAGCCAAGACGAATTCAGGGGACGTAGCAATGAGCAGTTCTTC CASSQDEFRGRSNEQFF
TRBJ1-5 TRBD1 . TRBV20-1 TGCAGTGCCCCGGGACAGACTTATAGCAATCAGCCCCAGCATTTT CSAPGQTYSNQPQHF